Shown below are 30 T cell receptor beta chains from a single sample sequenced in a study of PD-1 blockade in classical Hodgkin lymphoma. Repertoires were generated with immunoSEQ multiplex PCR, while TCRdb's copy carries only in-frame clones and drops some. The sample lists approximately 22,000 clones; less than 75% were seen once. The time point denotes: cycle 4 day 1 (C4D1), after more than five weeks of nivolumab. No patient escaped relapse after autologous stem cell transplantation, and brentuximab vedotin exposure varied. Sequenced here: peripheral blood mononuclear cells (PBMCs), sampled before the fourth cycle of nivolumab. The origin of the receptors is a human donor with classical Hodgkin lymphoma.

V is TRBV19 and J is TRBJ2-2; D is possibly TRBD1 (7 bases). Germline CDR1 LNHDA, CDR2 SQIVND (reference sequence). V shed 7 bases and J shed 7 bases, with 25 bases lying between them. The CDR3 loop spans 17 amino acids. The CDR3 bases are TGTGCCAGTACCCCGAGGGGGGCAGGGGGTTGGAACGGGGAGCTGTTTTTT. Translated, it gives CASTPRGAGGWNGELFF.

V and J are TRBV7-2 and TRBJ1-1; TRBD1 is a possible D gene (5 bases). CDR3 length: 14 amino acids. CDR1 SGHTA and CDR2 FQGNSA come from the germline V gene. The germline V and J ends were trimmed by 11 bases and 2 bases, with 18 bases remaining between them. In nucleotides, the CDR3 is TGTGCCTCCCTCCCGGGGGTAGGAAACACTGAAGCTTTCTTT. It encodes CASLPGVGNTEAFF.

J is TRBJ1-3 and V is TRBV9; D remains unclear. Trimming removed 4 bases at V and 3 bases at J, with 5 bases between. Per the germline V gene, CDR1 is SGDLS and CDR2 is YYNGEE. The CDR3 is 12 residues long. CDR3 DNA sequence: TGTGCCAGCAGCACCGTTGGAAACACCATATATTTT. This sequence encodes CASSTVGNTIYF. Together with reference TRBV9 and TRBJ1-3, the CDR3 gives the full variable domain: DSGVTQTPKHLITATGQRVTLRCSPRSGDLSVYWYQQSLDQGLQFLIQYYNGEERAKGNILERFSAQQFPDLHSELNLSSLELGDSALYFCASSTVGNTIYFGEGSWLTVV.

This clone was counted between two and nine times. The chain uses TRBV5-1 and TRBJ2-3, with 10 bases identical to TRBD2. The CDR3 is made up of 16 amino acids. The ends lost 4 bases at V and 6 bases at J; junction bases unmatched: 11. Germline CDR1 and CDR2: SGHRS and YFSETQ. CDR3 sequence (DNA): TGCGCCAGCAGCGCGGCAGCGGGAGGGCCGTCGGATACGCAGTATTTT. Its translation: CASSAAAGGPSDTQYF.

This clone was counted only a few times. The CDR3 reads CASSIRAGGPTGELFF. CDR3 nucleotide sequence: TGTGCCAGTAGTATTAGGGCAGGGGGCCCCACCGGGGAGCTGTTTTTT. This chain joins TRBV19 and TRBJ2-2; 8 nucleotides align to TRBD1. With 3 bases clipped from V and 4 bases from J, the junction kept 7 bases outside the gene matches. The CDR3 consists of 16 residues. The V gene's germline CDR1 is LNHDA and CDR2 SQIVND (reference sequence).

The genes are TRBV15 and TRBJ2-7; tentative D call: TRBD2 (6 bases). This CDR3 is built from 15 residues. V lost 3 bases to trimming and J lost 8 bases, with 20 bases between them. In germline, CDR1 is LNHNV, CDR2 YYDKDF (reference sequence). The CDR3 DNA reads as TGTGCCACCAGCAGCGGAGGGATCCCCACGAGGAAGCAGTACTTC. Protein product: CATSSGGIPTRKQYF.

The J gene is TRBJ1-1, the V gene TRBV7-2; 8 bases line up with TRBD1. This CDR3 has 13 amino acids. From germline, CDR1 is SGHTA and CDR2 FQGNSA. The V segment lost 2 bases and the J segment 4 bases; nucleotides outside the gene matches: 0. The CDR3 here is CASSLQGATEAFF. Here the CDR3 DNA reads TGTGCCAGCAGCTTACAGGGGGCCACTGAAGCTTTCTTT.

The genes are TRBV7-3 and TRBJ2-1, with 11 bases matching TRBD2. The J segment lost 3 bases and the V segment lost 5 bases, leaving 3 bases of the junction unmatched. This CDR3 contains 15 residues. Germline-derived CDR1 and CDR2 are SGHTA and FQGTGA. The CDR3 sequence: CASSETSGNYNEQFF. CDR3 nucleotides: TGTGCCAGCAGCGAGACTAGCGGGAACTACAATGAGCAGTTCTTC.

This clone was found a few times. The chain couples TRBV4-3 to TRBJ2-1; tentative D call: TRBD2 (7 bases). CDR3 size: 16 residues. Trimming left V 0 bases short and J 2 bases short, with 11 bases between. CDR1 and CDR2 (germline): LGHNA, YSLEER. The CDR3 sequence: CASSQDGGGAYNEQFF. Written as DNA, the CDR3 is TGCGCCAGCAGCCAAGATGGAGGGGGGGCCTACAATGAGCAGTTCTTC.

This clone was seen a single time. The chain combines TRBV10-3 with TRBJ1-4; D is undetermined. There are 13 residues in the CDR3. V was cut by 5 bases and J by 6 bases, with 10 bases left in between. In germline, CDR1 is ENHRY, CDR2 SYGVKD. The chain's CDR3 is CAISPWAHEKLFF. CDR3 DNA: TGTGCCATCAGTCCGTGGGCACATGAAAAACTGTTTTTT.

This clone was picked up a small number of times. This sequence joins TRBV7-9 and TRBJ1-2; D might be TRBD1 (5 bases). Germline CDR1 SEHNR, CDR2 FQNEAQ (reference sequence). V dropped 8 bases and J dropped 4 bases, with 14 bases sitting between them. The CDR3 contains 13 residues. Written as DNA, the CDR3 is TGTGCCAGCGTGGGGGGGGAAGGCTATGGCTACACCTTC. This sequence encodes CASVGGEGYGYTF.

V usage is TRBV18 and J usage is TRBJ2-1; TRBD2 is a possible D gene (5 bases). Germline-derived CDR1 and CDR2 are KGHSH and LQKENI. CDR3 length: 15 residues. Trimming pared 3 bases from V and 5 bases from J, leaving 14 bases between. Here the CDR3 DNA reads TGTGCCAGCTCACCTCTAGCAGCGAGTCACAATGAGCAGTTCTTC. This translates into CASSPLAASHNEQFF.

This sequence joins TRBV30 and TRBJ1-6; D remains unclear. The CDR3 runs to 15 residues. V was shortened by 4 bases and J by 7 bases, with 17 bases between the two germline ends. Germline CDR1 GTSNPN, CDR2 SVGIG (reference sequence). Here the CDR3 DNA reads TGTGCCTGGAATGCCCAACAGACACCCAATTCACCCCTCCACTTT. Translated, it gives CAWNAQQTPNSPLHF.

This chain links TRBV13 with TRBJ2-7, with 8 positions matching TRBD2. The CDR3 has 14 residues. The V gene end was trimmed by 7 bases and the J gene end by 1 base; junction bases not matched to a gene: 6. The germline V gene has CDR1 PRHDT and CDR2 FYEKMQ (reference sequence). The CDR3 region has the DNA TGTGCCAGCACGGAGCGGGGGCTGTCCTACGAGCAGTACTTC. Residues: CASTERGLSYEQYF.

The CDR3 nucleotides are TGCGCCAGCAGCCTAGCCAGGGTTGACACTGAAGCTTTCTTT. It is translated as CASSLARVDTEAFF. The gene calls are TRBV4-3 and TRBJ1-1, with D possibly being TRBD1 (5 bases). Between the trimmed V and J ends, which lost 4 bases and 3 bases, there was a span of 12 bases. The CDR3 runs 14 residues. The germline CDR1 and CDR2 sequences are LGHNA and YSLEER.

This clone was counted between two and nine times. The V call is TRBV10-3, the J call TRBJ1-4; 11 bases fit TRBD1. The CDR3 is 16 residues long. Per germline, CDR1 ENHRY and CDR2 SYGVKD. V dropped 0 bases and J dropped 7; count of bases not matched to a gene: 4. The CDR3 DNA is TGTGCCATCAGTGAGTCGGACAGGGGGCTTGGTGAAAAACTGTTTTTT. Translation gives CAISESDRGLGEKLFF.

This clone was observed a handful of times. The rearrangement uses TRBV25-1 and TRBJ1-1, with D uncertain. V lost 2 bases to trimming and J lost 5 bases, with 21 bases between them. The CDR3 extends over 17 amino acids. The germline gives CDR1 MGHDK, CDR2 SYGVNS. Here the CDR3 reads CASSEDHTTPSVTEAFF. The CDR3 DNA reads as TGTGCCAGCAGTGAAGATCATACAACCCCGAGCGTAACTGAAGCTTTCTTT. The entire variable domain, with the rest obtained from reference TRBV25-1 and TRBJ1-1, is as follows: EADIYQTPRYLVIGTGKKITLECSQTMGHDKMYWYQQDPGMELHLIHYSYGVNSTEKGDLSSESTVSRIRTEHFPLTLESARPSHTSQYLCASSEDHTTPSVTEAFFGQGTRLTVV.

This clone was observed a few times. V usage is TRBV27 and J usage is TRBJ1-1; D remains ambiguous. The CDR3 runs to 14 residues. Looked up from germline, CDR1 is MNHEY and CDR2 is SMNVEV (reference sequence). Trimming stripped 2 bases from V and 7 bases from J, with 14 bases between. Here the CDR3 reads CASSLNRVSNEAFF. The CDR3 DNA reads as TGTGCCAGCAGTTTAAATCGGGTGTCAAATGAAGCTTTCTTT.

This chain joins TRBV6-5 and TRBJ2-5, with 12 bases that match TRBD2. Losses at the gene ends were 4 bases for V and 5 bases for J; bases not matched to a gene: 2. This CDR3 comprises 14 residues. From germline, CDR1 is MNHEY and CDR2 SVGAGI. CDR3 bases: TGTGCCAGCAGTTCTAGCGGGGGGGCGGAGACCCAGTACTTC. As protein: CASSSSGGAETQYF.

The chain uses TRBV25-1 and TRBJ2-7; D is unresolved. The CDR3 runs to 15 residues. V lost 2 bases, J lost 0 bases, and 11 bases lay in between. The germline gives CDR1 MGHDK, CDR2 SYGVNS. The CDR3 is CASSESEAASYEQYF. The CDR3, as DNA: TGTGCCAGCAGTGAAAGTGAGGCAGCCTCCTACGAGCAGTACTTC.

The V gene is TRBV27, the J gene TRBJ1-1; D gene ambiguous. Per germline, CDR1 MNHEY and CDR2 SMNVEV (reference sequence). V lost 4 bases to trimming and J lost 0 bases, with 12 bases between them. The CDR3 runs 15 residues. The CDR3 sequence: CASSYSGTLNTEAFF. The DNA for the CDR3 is TGTGCCAGCAGTTATTCCGGCACATTGAACACTGAAGCTTTCTTT.

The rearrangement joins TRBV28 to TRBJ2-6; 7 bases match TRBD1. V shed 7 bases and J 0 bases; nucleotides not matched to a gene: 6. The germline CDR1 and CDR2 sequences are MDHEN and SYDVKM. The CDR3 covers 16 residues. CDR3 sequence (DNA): TGTGCCAGCACGTGGGGACAGACCTCTGGGGCCAACGTCCTGACTTTC. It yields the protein CASTWGQTSGANVLTF.

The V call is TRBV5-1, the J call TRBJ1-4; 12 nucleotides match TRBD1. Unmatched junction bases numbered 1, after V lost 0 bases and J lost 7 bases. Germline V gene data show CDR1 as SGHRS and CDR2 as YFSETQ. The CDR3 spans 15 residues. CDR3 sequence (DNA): TGCGCCAGCAGCTTGGGGGACAGGGGGCCTGAAAAACTGTTTTTT. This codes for CASSLGDRGPEKLFF.

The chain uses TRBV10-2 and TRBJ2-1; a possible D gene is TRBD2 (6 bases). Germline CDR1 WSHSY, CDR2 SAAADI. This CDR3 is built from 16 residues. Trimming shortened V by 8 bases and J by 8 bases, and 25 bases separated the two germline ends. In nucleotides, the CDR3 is TGCGCCAGCGCCCAGGAGGACTACCCGACTTGGGATGAGCAGTTCTTC. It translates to CASAQEDYPTWDEQFF.

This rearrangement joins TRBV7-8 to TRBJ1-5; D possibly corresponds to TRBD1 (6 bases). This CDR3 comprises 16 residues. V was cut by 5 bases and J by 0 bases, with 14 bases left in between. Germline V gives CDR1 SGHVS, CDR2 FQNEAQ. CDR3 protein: CASSVGQRNSNQPQHF. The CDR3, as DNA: TGTGCCAGCAGCGTCGGACAGAGGAATAGCAATCAGCCCCAGCATTTT.

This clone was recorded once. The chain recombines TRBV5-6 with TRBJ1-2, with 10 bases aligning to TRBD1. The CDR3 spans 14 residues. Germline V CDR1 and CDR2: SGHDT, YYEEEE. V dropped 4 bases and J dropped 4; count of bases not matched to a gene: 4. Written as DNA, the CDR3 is TGTGCCAGCAGCAATGGACAGGGGGGCTATGGCTACACCTTC. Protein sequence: CASSNGQGGYGYTF.

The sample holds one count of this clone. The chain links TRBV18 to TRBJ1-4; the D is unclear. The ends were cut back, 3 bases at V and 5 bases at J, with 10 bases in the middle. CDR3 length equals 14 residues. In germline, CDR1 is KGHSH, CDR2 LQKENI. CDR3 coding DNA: TGTGCCAGCTCACCCAGACGGTCCAATGAAAAACTGTTTTTT. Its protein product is CASSPRRSNEKLFF.

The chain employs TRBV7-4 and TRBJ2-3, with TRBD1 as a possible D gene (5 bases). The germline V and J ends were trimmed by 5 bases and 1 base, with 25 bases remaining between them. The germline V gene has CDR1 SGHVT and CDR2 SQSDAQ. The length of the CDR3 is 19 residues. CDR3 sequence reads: CASSHQVDSHTACTDTQYF. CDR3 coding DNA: TGTGCCAGCAGCCATCAAGTCGACAGCCACACAGCTTGCACAGATACGCAGTATTTT. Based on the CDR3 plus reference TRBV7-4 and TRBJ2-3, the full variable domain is GAGVSQSPRYKVAKRGRDVALRCDSISGHVTLYWYRQTLGQGSEVLTYSQSDAQRDKSGRPSGRFSAERPERSVSTLKIQRTEQGDSAVYLCASSHQVDSHTACTDTQYFGPGTRLTVL.

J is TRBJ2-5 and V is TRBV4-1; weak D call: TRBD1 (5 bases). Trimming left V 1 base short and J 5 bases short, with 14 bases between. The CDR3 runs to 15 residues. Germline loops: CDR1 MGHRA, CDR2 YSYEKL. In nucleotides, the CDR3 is TGCGCCAGCAGCCAAGTAGCAGGGAAATGGGAGACCCAGTACTTC. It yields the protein CASSQVAGKWETQYF.

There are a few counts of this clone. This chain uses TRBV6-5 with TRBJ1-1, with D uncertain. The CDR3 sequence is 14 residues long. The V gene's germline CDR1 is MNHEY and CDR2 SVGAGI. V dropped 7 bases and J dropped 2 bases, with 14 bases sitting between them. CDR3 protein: CASTPAPGNTEAFF. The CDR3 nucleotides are TGTGCCAGCACCCCAGCCCCCGGTAACACTGAAGCTTTCTTT.